This TCR beta chain was found in a study of cytomegalovirus exposure and HLA in healthy donors. Study background: Early released data comprised tens of millions of unique TCRs from HLA-typed donors. Genotyping showed 81% of hundreds of donors falling in the Caucasian-associated ancestry cluster. Study outcomes and limitations: Later analysis associated a missense DCLRE1C variant with TCR beta V- and J-gene trimming.

Points on this clone: The target antigen is unknown.

This CDR3 is built from 14 residues. Trimming removed 6 bases at V and 2 bases at J, with 11 bases between. Germline V lookup: CDR1 SNHLY, CDR2 FYNNEI. Donors were ostensibly healthy at sampling, although undocumented immune exposures were probable. PCR employed 60 Vbeta and 13 Jbeta primers. The protocol was immunoSEQ multiplex PCR, while the TCRdb copy is restricted to in-frame clones and leaves out a portion. The profile shows some 150,000 clones, about 80% of them singletons. Source material: PBMCs. The gene calls are TRBV2 and TRBJ1-5; the D gene is possibly TRBD1 (5 bases). The clonotype was recovered from a woman between 50 and 59 years old in good health and CMV-seropositive. CDR3 sequence: CASSPGQRNQPQHF. The CDR3 DNA reads TGTGCCAGCAGCCCCGGACAACGCAATCAGCCCCAGCATTTT.